This entry is about one T cell receptor beta chain. One base away lies a much larger clone, so this may be a sequencing read error. CDR3 length: 11 amino acids. The V end was cut by 3 bases, the J end by 4 bases, with 6 bases between. The germline V gene has CDR1 SQVTM and CDR2 ANQGSEA. This record comes from a study of T cells in Graves' hyperthyroidism and ophthalmopathy. Researchers amplified the TCR beta CDR3 regions from RNA transcripts. The TCR CDR3 was amplified in a first-round RT-PCR using the HTBI primer set. MiXCR, run by TCRdb on the multiplex PCR reads, gives a single entry per CDR3 protein. The data contain hundreds of thousands of distinct CDR3 sequences, around 39% of them singletons.

The source of this sequence is a young man with Graves' hyperthyroidism. Sequencing used blood. V and J are TRBV29-1 and TRBJ1-1; D remains unclear. The CDR3 region is CSVDRPTEAFF. The CDR3 DNA is TGCAGCGTTGACAGGCCCACTGAAGCTTTCTTT.